This entry lists 8 T cell receptor beta chains sequenced from one sample in a study of T cells after yellow fever vaccination. MiXCR, applied by TCRdb to the 5' RACE reads, yields one record per CDR3 protein. The sample lists some 350,000 distinct CDR3 sequences, more than 8.5% occurring once. The material sequenced was PBMCs, taken on the day of the first yellow fever vaccination. These receptors were collected from a man aged 18 to 29 who received the YFV17D yellow fever vaccine.

This chain links TRBV5-4 with TRBJ2-5, with 7 nucleotides matching TRBD1. The germline V gene has CDR1 SGHNT and CDR2 YYREEE (reference sequence). Germline trimming cut 4 bases from V and 3 bases from J; bases unmatched to any gene: 6. The CDR3 extends over 14 amino acids. The CDR3 DNA sequence: TGTGCCAGCAGCCTGGGACAGAAAGAAGAGACCCAGTACTTC. It translates to CASSLGQKEETQYF. Based on the CDR3 plus reference TRBV5-4 and TRBJ2-5, the full variable domain is ETGVTQSPTHLIKTRGQQVTLRCSSQSGHNTVSWYQQALGQGPQFIFQYYREEENGRGNFPPRFSGLQFPNYSSELNVNALELDDSALYLCASSLGQKEETQYFGPGTRLLVL.

The sample holds a few counts of this clonotype. V is TRBV29-1 and J is TRBJ1-1, with 7 positions matching TRBD1. The CDR3 consists of 13 residues. The J segment lost 3 bases and the V segment lost 4 bases, leaving 5 bases of the junction unmatched. The germline V gene encodes CDR1 SQVTM and CDR2 ANQGSEA. CDR3 nucleotide sequence: TGCAGCGTTGTCCCGGGGACAGACACTGAAGCTTTCTTT. This sequence encodes CSVVPGTDTEAFF.

This clonotype was picked up a small number of times. The chain recombines TRBV5-6 with TRBJ2-3; D not certain. Trimming cost V 3 bases and J 4 bases, with 9 bases left between them. Germline CDR1 SGHDT, CDR2 YYEEEE. The CDR3 spans 13 residues. In nucleotides, the CDR3 is TGTGCCAGCAGCTCGATCGGTGCAGATACGCAGTATTTT. This codes for CASSSIGADTQYF.

The sample holds a few counts of this clonotype. The chain has TRBV4-1 and TRBJ1-1; D is perhaps TRBD1 (6 bases). CDR1 is MGHRA and CDR2 is YSYEKL in the germline V gene. The CDR3 is 15 amino acids. The V gene lost 2 bases and the J gene lost 6 bases, with 16 bases spanning the gap. The CDR3 DNA reads TGCGCCAGCAGCCAAATCGTACAGGGTGTACCTGAAGCTTTCTTT. Translated, it gives CASSQIVQGVPEAFF.

This clonotype was seen a few times. The chain carries TRBV12-3 or TRBV12-4 and TRBJ1-6; D perhaps matches TRBD1 (6 bases). The CDR3 totals 15 residues. V lost 7 bases to trimming and J lost 9 bases, with 19 bases between them. The CDR3 protein is CASNKSGTRSSPLHF. The CDR3 DNA reads TGTGCCAGCAACAAATCCGGGACAAGGAGTTCACCCCTCCACTTT.

Here the CDR3 reads CASSPRRGTPLSGNTIYF. CDR3 coding DNA: TGTGCCAGCAGCCCCAGACGAGGGACACCACTCTCTGGAAACACCATATATTTT. The chain joins TRBV9 to TRBJ1-3; D may be TRBD1 (6 bases). The V and J ends lost 4 bases and 0 bases respectively, with 20 bases between them. Germline CDR1 and CDR2: SGDLS and YYNGEE. There are 18 residues in the CDR3.

This clonotype was recorded many times. This sequence joins TRBV7-8 and TRBJ1-2; D gene unclear. Germline V gene lookup returns CDR1 SGHVS and CDR2 FQNEAQ. Trimming took 1 base from V and 0 from J, leaving 9 bases between them. This CDR3 comprises 15 residues. This CDR3 reads CASSLVFGSNYGYTF. As DNA, the CDR3 is TGTGCCAGCAGCTTAGTTTTTGGGTCTAACTATGGCTACACCTTC.

This clonotype came up a few times. The V gene is TRBV15, the J gene TRBJ1-1; 10 nucleotides agree with TRBD1. CDR1 is LNHNV and CDR2 is YYDKDF in the germline V gene (reference sequence). The V and J ends lost 5 bases and 1 base, in that order; junction bases with no gene match: 7. This CDR3 is built from 16 residues. The DNA for the CDR3 is TGTGCCACCAGCTCCCCCCGGGACAGGGGGAACACTGAAGCTTTCTTT. Translated: CATSSPRDRGNTEAFF. The entire variable domain, with the rest obtained from reference TRBV15 and TRBJ1-1, is as follows: DAMVIQNPRYQVTQFGKPVTLSCSQTLNHNVMYWYQQKSSQAPKLLFHYYDKDFNNEADTPDNFQSRRPNTSFCFLDIRSPGLGDTAMYLCATSSPRDRGNTEAFFGQGTRLTVV.